Presented here are 9 T cell receptor beta chains from one specimen sequenced in a study of neurological immune-mediated disorders. Via MiXCR, TCRdb re-called the 5' RACE reads, giving one row per CDR3 protein. The profile shows roughly 100,000 distinct CDR3 sequences, about 10% of them singletons. As to time point: longitudinal time-point 3. The sequencing sample was made of PBMCs. These TCRs come from a female donor with HTLV-1-associated myelopathy (HAM/TSP).

This clonotype was seen repeatedly, ten times or more. This chain links TRBV5-1 with TRBJ1-1; D remains ambiguous. This CDR3 comprises 15 residues. Germline CDR1 is SGHRS and CDR2 is YFSETQ. V gave up 4 bases and J gave up 0 bases, with 13 bases separating them. The CDR3 is CASSAKPEVNTEAFF. CDR3 nucleotide sequence: TGCGCCAGCAGCGCCAAGCCGGAGGTGAACACTGAAGCTTTCTTT.

This clonotype was seen more than once but under ten times. V usage is TRBV5-1 and J usage is TRBJ1-3, with D possibly being TRBD1 (5 bases). This CDR3 comprises 16 residues. Germline V gene sequence: CDR1 SGHRS, CDR2 YFSETQ. The V end lost 3 bases, the J end lost 0 bases, and 13 bases lay between the germline ends. CDR3 sequence: CASSSGDSNSGNTIYF. Written as DNA, the CDR3 is TGCGCCAGCAGCTCGGGCGACAGCAACTCTGGAAACACCATATATTTT.

This clonotype was picked up many times. The chain recombines TRBV20-1 with TRBJ2-1; D call uncertain. Trimming took off 1 base at V and 5 bases at J, with 15 bases between the two ends. The CDR3 contains 15 residues. The germline V gene encodes CDR1 DFQATT and CDR2 SNEGSKA (reference sequence). CDR3 protein: CSARVPGPADNEQFF. DNA of the CDR3: TGCAGTGCTAGAGTCCCCGGGCCCGCGGACAATGAGCAGTTCTTC.

The sample holds many counts of this clonotype. This chain connects TRBV29-1 to TRBJ2-1; weak D call: TRBD2 (6 bases). The CDR3 is 10 amino acids. V was clipped by 7 bases and J by 5 bases, with 6 bases between them. Germline V lookup: CDR1 SQVTM, CDR2 ANQGSEA. The CDR3 is CSGGDNEQFF. The CDR3 DNA follows: TGCAGCGGGGGGGACAATGAGCAGTTCTTC.

This clonotype was observed many times. The chain links TRBV6-1 to TRBJ1-5, with unresolved D. CDR1 is MNHNS, CDR2 SASEGT, per germline. There are 14 residues in the CDR3. With 2 bases removed from V and 5 bases from J, the gap between germline ends came to 10 bases. CDR3 residues: CASSEPWRDQPQHF. DNA for the CDR3: TGTGCCAGCAGTGAACCCTGGCGGGATCAGCCCCAGCATTTT.

This clonotype was seen at least ten times. The chain combines TRBV24-1 with TRBJ2-1, with 11 bases aligning to TRBD1. Germline V gene data show CDR1 as KGHDR and CDR2 as SFDVKD. J gave up 7 bases and V 3 bases, and 4 bases lay outside the gene matches. The CDR3 spans 15 residues. CDR3 nucleotide sequence: TGTGCCACCAGTGATCCTGGGACAGGGGGGAATGAGCAGTTCTTC. Protein: CATSDPGTGGNEQFF.

This clonotype was picked up many times. The J gene is TRBJ1-5, the V gene TRBV6-6; D unresolved. The CDR3 consists of 15 residues. With 4 bases removed from V and 0 bases from J, the gap between germline ends came to 10 bases. Germline V lookup: CDR1 MNHNY, CDR2 SVGAGI (reference sequence). The CDR3 loop is CASSSYVNSNQPQHF. As DNA, the CDR3 is TGTGCCAGCAGTTCTTACGTTAATAGCAATCAGCCCCAGCATTTT.

This clonotype was seen at least ten times. J is TRBJ2-7 and V is TRBV6-2 or TRBV6-3; D is perhaps TRBD2 (7 bases). This CDR3 is built from 13 residues. V was shortened by 6 bases and J by 4 bases, with 13 bases between the two germline ends. Germline CDR1 is MNHEY and CDR2 is SVGEGT. CDR3 loop: CASRAGGRYEQYF. CDR3 DNA: TGTGCCAGCAGAGCCGGGGGGCGTTACGAGCAGTACTTC.

This clonotype was counted ten times or more. The genes are TRBV5-4 and TRBJ2-6; D uncertain. Trimming took 2 bases from V and 0 from J, leaving 6 bases between them. The CDR3 length is 15 residues. Germline V gene lookup returns CDR1 SGHNT and CDR2 YYREEE (reference sequence). The CDR3 nucleotides are TGTGCCAGCAGCTTTTCTAACTCTGGGGCCAACGTCCTGACTTTC. It yields the protein CASSFSNSGANVLTF.